The T cell receptor (beta chain) under discussion was sequenced for a study of blood T cell repertoires in COVID-19. Data came from immunoSEQ multiplex PCR; TCRdb stores just in-frame clones and leaves some out. The sample shows 150,000 to 200,000 clones, about 88% of them seen only once. Trimming pared 4 bases from V and 15 bases from J, leaving 16 bases between. The CDR3 extends over 12 amino acids. Germline V gene lookup returns CDR1 WNHNN and CDR2 SYGVQD (reference sequence). This TCR was sampled from a man in his late teens or twenties who had recovered from COVID-19. Material for sequencing was peripheral blood. The chain links TRBV10-1 to TRBJ2-1; D not certain. The CDR3 bases are TGCGCCAGCAGTGCAGGTGCCCCTTGGCTGTTCTTC. This translates into CASSAGAPWLFF.